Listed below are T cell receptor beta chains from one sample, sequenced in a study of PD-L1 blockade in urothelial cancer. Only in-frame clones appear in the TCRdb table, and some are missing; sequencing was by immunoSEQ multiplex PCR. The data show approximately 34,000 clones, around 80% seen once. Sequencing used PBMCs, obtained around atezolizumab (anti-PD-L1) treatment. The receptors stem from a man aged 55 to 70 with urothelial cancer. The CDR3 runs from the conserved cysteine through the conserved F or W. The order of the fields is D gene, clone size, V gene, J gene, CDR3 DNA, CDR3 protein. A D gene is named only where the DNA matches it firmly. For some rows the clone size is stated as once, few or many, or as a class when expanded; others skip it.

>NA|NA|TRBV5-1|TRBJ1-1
TGCGCCAGCAGCTTACAGGCTTCTGGGTTGAGAAGGGCTGAAGCTTTCTTT
CASSLQASGLRRAEAFF
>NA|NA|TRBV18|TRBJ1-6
TGTGCCAGCTCACTCTCCTCCCCGGGCAGGGATTCACCCCTCCACTTT
CASSLSSPGRDSPLHF
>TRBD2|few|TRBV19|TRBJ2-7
TGTGCCAGTAGCTTGGGAGGGTCCACCCTTTCCTACGAGCAGTACTTC
CASSLGGSTLSYEQYF
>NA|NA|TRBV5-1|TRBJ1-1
TGCGCCAGCACCCTGGAGGGTTTGAACACTGAAGCTTTCTTT
CASTLEGLNTEAFF
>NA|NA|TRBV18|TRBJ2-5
TGTGCCAGCTCGCGGGACAGCCAAGAGACCCAGTACTTC
CASSRDSQETQYF
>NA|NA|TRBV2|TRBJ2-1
TGTGCCAGCGGGGCTTATAGCGGCCGGGGGAATGAGCAGTTCTTC
CASGAYSGRGNEQFF
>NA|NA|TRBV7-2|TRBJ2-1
TGTGCCAGCAGCCCCCACCCGGGTGAGCAGTTCTTC
CASSPHPGEQFF
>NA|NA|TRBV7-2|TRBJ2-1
TGTGCCAGCAGCTCCCGGAGGGTAGGGAGCCGAGGAGGGCAGTTCTTC
CASSSRRVGSRGGQFF
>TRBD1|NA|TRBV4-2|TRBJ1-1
TGTGCCAGCAGCCAAGTTCTTCAGGGGGTGGAAGCTTTCTTT
CASSQVLQGVEAFF
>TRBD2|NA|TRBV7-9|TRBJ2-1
TGTGCCAGCAGCCCGGGACTAGCGGGAGGGATCAATGAGCAGTTCTTC
CASSPGLAGGINEQFF
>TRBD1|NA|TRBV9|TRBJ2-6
TGTGCCAGCAGTCTTAAGACAGGGGCTGGGGCCAACGTCCTGACTTTC
CASSLKTGAGANVLTF
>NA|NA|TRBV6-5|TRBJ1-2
TGTGCCACCCTTATAGGGGGACCCGCGAACTATGGCTACACCTTC
CATLIGGPANYGYTF
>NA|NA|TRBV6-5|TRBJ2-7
TGTGCCAGCAGTTACTCCCGGACAAAGAACGAGCAGTACTTC
CASSYSRTKNEQYF
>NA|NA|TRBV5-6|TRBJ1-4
TGTGCCAGCAGCTTGGGGGCAATTGAAAAACTGTTTTTT
CASSLGAIEKLFF
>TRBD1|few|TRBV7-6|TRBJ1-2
TGTGCCAGCAGCCCGGGACAGGGCCAGATCGGGGGCTACACCTTC
CASSPGQGQIGGYTF
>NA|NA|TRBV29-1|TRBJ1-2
TGCAGCGTCGTAGGACAAAACTATGGCTACACCTTC
CSVVGQNYGYTF
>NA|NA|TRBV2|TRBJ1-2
TGTGCCAGCAGTGGGGAACAGGGCTTTTCAATACATGGCTACACCTTC
CASSGEQGFSIHGYTF
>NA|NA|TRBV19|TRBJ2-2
TGTGCCAGTAGCGGAGGGCCAACCGGGGAGCTGTTTTTT
CASSGGPTGELFF
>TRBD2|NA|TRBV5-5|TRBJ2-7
TGTGCCAGCAGCCACCTGCGGGGGGTGGGTGAGCAGTACTTC
CASSHLRGVGEQYF
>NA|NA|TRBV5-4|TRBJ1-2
TGTGCCAGCAGCTTAGGCGGCAGCTATGGCTACACCTTC
CASSLGGSYGYTF
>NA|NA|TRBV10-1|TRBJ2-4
TGCGCCAGCAGTGAGTCAGGGTGGGGGAGGCAGTACTTC
CASSESGWGRQYF
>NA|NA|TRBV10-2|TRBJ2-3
TGCGCCAGCAGTGAACTTGCAGATACGCAGTATTTT
CASSELADTQYF
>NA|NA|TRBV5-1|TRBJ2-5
TGCGCCAGCAGCTTGGTTCGGGGTGGTGAGACCCAGTACTTC
CASSLVRGGETQYF
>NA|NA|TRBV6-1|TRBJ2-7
TGTGCCAGCAGTGAATTCGCCCAGATCAGCGTCTACGAGCAGTACTTC
CASSEFAQISVYEQYF
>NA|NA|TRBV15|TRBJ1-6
TGTGCCACCAGCAGAGCCAGGGAAGGGTTGTCACCCCTCCACTTT
CATSRAREGLSPLHF
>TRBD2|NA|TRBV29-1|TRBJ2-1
TGCGGCTCGGCGGGGGGTCTCCTGAGCAATGAGCAGTTCTTC
CGSAGGLLSNEQFF
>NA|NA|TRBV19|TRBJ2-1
TGTGCCAGTAGACCTTATTCCGCCCGAAGCGAAAATGAGCAGTTCTTC
CASRPYSARSENEQFF
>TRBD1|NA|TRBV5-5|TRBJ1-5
TGTGCCAGCAGCTTGGGAGACAGGGCAACTAGCAATCAGCCCCAGCATTTT
CASSLGDRATSNQPQHF
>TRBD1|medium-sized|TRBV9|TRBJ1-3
TGTGCCAGCAGCGACCCTGTCGACAGGGGGGGCGGAAACACCATATATTTT
CASSDPVDRGGGNTIYF
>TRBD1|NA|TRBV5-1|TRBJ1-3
TGCGCCAGCAGGCAGTCAGGGGGTAGTGGAAACACCATATATTTT
CASRQSGGSGNTIYF
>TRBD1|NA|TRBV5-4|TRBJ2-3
TGTGCCAGCAGCTTTTGGGCAGGGGGTGGCACAGATACGCAGTATTTT
CASSFWAGGGTDTQYF
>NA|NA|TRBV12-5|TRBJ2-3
TGTGCTAGTGGTTGGGCCAGGGCGGTAGGGGATACGCAGTATTTT
CASGWARAVGDTQYF
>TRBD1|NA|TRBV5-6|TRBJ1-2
TGTGCCAGCAGCTTGTGGACAGGGGGCGCCTATGGCTACACCTTC
CASSLWTGGAYGYTF
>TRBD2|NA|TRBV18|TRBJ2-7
TGTGCCAGCTCACAACAATTGGGACTAGCGGGAAGTTACTACGAGCAGTACTTC
CASSQQLGLAGSYYEQYF
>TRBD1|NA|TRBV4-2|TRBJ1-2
TGTGCCAGCAGCCAAGCGGGACAGGGCTTTAACTATGGCTACACCTTC
CASSQAGQGFNYGYTF
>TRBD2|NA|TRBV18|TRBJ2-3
TGTGCCAGCTCACCAATAGCGGGAGTGATCTCAGATACGCAGTATTTT
CASSPIAGVISDTQYF
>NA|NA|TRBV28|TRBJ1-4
TGTGCCAGCAGAACGACGTCAGGGCTACAAGAAAAACTGTTTTTT
CASRTTSGLQEKLFF
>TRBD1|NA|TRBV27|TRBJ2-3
TGTGCCAGCAGTTTGGGGGACAGGGTGGTAGATACGCAGTATTTT
CASSLGDRVVDTQYF
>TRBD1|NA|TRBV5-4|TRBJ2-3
TGTGCCAGCAGCTACGGAGACAGGGGGGCGGATACGCAGTATTTT
CASSYGDRGADTQYF
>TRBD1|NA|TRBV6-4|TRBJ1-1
TGTGCCAGCAGTCCAGGGGGCCGGAGCTCTGAAGCTTTCTTT
CASSPGGRSSEAFF
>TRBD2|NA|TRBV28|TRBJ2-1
TGTGCCAGCACGGGGGGGCCACGGAATGAGCAGTTCTTC
CASTGGPRNEQFF
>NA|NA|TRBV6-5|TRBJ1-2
TGTGCCAGCAGTTACTCCGGTAGCCTGGAGGGTGGCTACACCTTC
CASSYSGSLEGGYTF
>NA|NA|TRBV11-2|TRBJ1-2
TGTGCCAGCAGCTCTCCCCCAGGGGTTGGCTACACCTTC
CASSSPPGVGYTF
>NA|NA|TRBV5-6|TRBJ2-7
TGTGCCAGCAGCTTGGTGACAGAAGGGGAGCAGTACTTC
CASSLVTEGEQYF
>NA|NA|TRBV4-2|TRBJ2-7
TGTGCCAGCAGCCAAGACTCCGGGGGCTCCTACGAGCAGTACTTC
CASSQDSGGSYEQYF
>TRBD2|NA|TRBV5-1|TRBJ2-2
TGCGCCAGCAGCGGGGGACTAGCGGGCGGGGAGCTGTTTTTT
CASSGGLAGGELFF
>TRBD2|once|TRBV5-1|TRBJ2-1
TGCGCCAGCAGCTTTGGACTAGCGGGACGGATTCACAATGAGCAGTTCTTC
CASSFGLAGRIHNEQFF
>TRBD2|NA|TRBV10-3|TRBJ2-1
TGTGCCATCAGAGGGACTAGCGGGGGGGCGGGCTACAATGAGCAGTTCTTC
CAIRGTSGGAGYNEQFF
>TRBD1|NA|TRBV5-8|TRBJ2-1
TGTGCCAGCAGCTTGACAGGGGGCGCCTACAATGAGCAGTTCTTC
CASSLTGGAYNEQFF
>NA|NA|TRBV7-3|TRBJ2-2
TGTGCCAGCAGCCAAAGCGTCACCGGGGAGCTGTTTTTT
CASSQSVTGELFF
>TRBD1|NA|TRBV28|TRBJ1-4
TGTGCCAGCAGTTTCCAGGGGGCCGGAGGTAATGAAAAACTGTTTTTT
CASSFQGAGGNEKLFF
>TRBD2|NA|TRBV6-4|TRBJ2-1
TGTGCCAGCAGTGATTGGGCTAGCGGGAGTCCTGACAATGAGCAGTTCTTC
CASSDWASGSPDNEQFF
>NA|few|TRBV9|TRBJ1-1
TGTGCCAGCAGCGTAGGAGGTCCGGCCACTGAAGCTTTCTTT
CASSVGGPATEAFF
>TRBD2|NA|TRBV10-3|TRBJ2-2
TGTGCCATCAGTGGGACTAGCGGGGACCTCACCGGGGAGCTGTTTTTT
CAISGTSGDLTGELFF
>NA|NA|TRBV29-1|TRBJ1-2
TGCAGCGTGGCCCCAGGGGCTTCAAACTATGGCTACACCTTC
CSVAPGASNYGYTF
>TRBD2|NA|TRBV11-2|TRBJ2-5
TGTGCCAGCAGTCGAGGACTAGCGGGAGTTGTAGAGACCCAGTACTTC
CASSRGLAGVVETQYF
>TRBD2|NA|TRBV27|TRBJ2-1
TGTGCCAGCAGGGGACTAGCGGGGGGCTATGAGCAGTTCTTC
CASRGLAGGYEQFF
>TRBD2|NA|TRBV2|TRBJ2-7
TGTGCCAGCAGGACCGGGACTAGTTTATACGAGCAGTACTTC
CASRTGTSLYEQYF